This TCR beta chain is from a study of blood T cells in healthy people across ages. Primers used in a second PCR of about 6 to 11 cycles were a sample-barcoded 5' primer and a J-beta primer mix. One entry per CDR3 protein results from TCRdb running MiXCR on the 5' RACE reads. This table holds around 1.5 million distinct CDR3 sequences, approximately 38% found once. The sequence was collected from a woman between 18 and 29 years old in good health. Sequenced: blood.

The CDR3 loop is CASSLRGLTPYEQYF. The CDR3 DNA reads TGTGCCAGCAGTTTAAGGGGACTCACACCCTACGAGCAGTACTTC. The chain is built from TRBV27 and TRBJ2-7, with a tentative D call TRBD2 (6 bases). V was clipped by 2 bases and J by 2 bases, with 13 bases between them. The CDR3 contains 15 residues. Germline assignment: CDR1 MNHEY and CDR2 SMNVEV (reference sequence).